The 27 T cell receptor beta chains below were found in one sample sequenced in a study of cytomegalovirus exposure and HLA in healthy donors. Primers for the PCR totalled 60 Vbeta and 13 Jbeta. Produced via immunoSEQ multiplex PCR; TCRdb's table is partial and in-frame only. The sample holds 150,000 to 200,000 clones, approximately 80% seen once. Sequenced material: PBMCs. The receptors shown here come from a young woman in good health and CMV-seropositive.

A word on this clone: At one end the junction does not follow the germline gene, possibly because of a read error. Additional DNA sequences in this sample encode the identical CDR3. The J gene is TRBJ2-6, the V gene TRBV4-3; 9 bases are shared with TRBD1. Germline V gene data show CDR1 as LGHNA and CDR2 as YSLEER. The CDR3 covers 16 residues. This CDR3 is CASSHTGGGGANVLTF. CDR3 bases: TGCGCCAGTAGCCACACAGGGGGCGGTGGGGCCAACGTCCTGACTTTC.

The rearrangement uses TRBV10-1 and TRBJ2-1; D gene unclear. CDR3 length: 14 amino acids. In germline, CDR1 is WNHNN, CDR2 SYGVQD (reference sequence). Trimming took off 0 bases at V and 7 bases at J, with 10 bases between the two ends. CDR3 protein: CASSESALKNEQFF. CDR3 sequence (DNA): TGCGCCAGCAGTGAGTCAGCTCTTAAGAATGAGCAGTTCTTC.

The J gene is TRBJ1-5, the V gene TRBV19; tentatively, D is TRBD1 (6 bases). The length of the CDR3 is 15 residues. Germline CDR1 and CDR2: LNHDA and SQIVND (reference sequence). Trimming removed 5 bases from V and 7 bases from J, with 18 bases in between. The CDR3 region has the DNA TGTGCCAGTAGTGCGACAGGATCGTGGAGCCAGCCCCAGCATTTT. Translation gives CASSATGSWSQPQHF.

This rearrangement joins TRBV30 to TRBJ1-2; 7 bases map to TRBD1. V shed 1 base, J shed 6 bases, and the junction held 8 bases outside the gene matches. The length of the CDR3 is 14 residues. Germline CDR1 reads GTSNPN; CDR2 reads SVGIG (reference sequence). This CDR3 reads CAWSETGAKDGYTF. CDR3 nucleotides: TGTGCCTGGAGTGAAACAGGGGCGAAGGATGGCTACACCTTC.

Only a few counts were recorded for this clone. V and J are TRBV10-1 and TRBJ2-7, with D uncertain. The CDR3 spans 11 residues. Germline V gene sequence: CDR1 WNHNN, CDR2 SYGVQD (reference sequence). V lost 3 bases and J lost 6, with 6 bases in between. CDR3 coding DNA: TGCGCCAGCAGTGAAGCCGGCGAGCAGTACTTC. It is translated as CASSEAGEQYF.

The V call is TRBV9, the J call TRBJ2-5, with 7 bases identical to TRBD2. Germline V gene lookup returns CDR1 SGDLS and CDR2 YYNGEE. CDR3 length equals 16 residues. The V segment lost 1 base and the J segment 0 bases; nucleotides outside the gene matches: 6. CDR3: CASSVRSSGHQETQYF. In nucleotides, the CDR3 is TGTGCCAGCAGCGTACGGAGTAGCGGGCACCAAGAGACCCAGTACTTC.

The CDR3 DNA follows: TGTGCCAGCAGCTTAGGCGGGGCAATAGATACGCAGTATTTT. Translation: CASSLGGAIDTQYF. The J gene is TRBJ2-3, the V gene TRBV7-2; D is possibly TRBD2 (6 bases). Trimming pared 1 base from V and 5 bases from J, leaving 10 bases between. Germline V CDR1 and CDR2: SGHTA, FQGNSA. This CDR3 has 14 residues.

V is TRBV19 and J is TRBJ1-1; TRBD1 agrees at 8 bases. Germline CDR1 is LNHDA and CDR2 is SQIVND (reference sequence). V lost 6 bases, J lost 6 bases, and 9 bases stayed unmatched. The CDR3 runs 14 residues. The CDR3 DNA reads TGTGCCAGTAGGGCCCCCGGGACAGGCCCTGAAGCTTTCTTT. Translating gives CASRAPGTGPEAFF.

The table lists this clone with a few counts. The CDR3 nucleotides are TGTGCCAGCAGAGTGCTGGACAGGGACACAGATACGCAGTATTTT. Translation: CASRVLDRDTDTQYF. The chain recombines TRBV2 with TRBJ2-3; 8 bases agree with TRBD1. CDR1 and CDR2 from the germline V gene are SNHLY and FYNNEI. The CDR3 has 15 amino acids. J lost 2 bases, V lost 6 bases, and 7 bases had no gene match.

V and J are TRBV5-6 and TRBJ1-4; unclear D gene. This CDR3 is built from 13 residues. Per the germline V gene, CDR1 is SGHDT and CDR2 is YYEEEE. V lost 2 bases and J 5 bases, leaving 7 bases between the germline ends. This chain's CDR3 is CASSFVVNEKLFF. The CDR3 DNA sequence: TGTGCCAGCAGCTTCGTAGTGAATGAAAAACTGTTTTTT.

The chain recombines TRBV10-3 with TRBJ1-1; TRBD1 matches at 8 bases. Germline trimming cut 7 bases from V and 6 bases from J; bases unmatched to any gene: 4. Germline assignment: CDR1 ENHRY and CDR2 SYGVKD. The CDR3 has 12 residues. CDR3 region: CAIKQGAAEAFF. CDR3 nucleotide sequence: TGTGCCATCAAGCAGGGGGCTGCTGAAGCTTTCTTT.

V is TRBV13 and J is TRBJ1-2; the D gene is possibly TRBD1 (6 bases). The length of the CDR3 is 15 residues. V lost 5 bases and J 4 bases, leaving 17 bases between the germline ends. CDR1 PRHDT and CDR2 FYEKMQ come from the germline V gene (reference sequence). CDR3 amino acids: CASSTGPRRSYGYTF. The CDR3 nucleotides are TGTGCCAGCAGCACAGGGCCCCGGAGGTCCTATGGCTACACCTTC.

The DNA of the CDR3 is TGTGCCAGCTCACCACCGGCGGGGAACTATGGCTACACCTTC. This translates into CASSPPAGNYGYTF. The V gene is TRBV18, the J gene TRBJ1-2; D ambiguous. Trimming stripped 0 bases from V and 2 bases from J, with 7 bases between. The CDR3 contains 14 residues. Germline loops: CDR1 KGHSH, CDR2 LQKENI.

This clone has just a few counts. The gene calls are TRBV19 and TRBJ1-3; no firm D call. V gave up 1 base and J gave up 11 bases, with 9 bases separating them. Germline CDR1 and CDR2: LNHDA and SQIVND (reference sequence). CDR3 length: 12 amino acids. The DNA for the CDR3 is TGTGCCAGTAGTATAGGGTCCACTCCCATATATTTT. This sequence encodes CASSIGSTPIYF.

The chain couples TRBV28 to TRBJ1-1, with 8 bases matching TRBD1. The V segment lost 6 bases and the J segment 1 base; nucleotides outside the gene matches: 7. CDR3 length equals 15 residues. Germline V lookup: CDR1 MDHEN, CDR2 SYDVKM. This CDR3 is CASSRTGPANTEAFF. CDR3 nucleotides: TGTGCCAGCAGCCGGACAGGGCCAGCGAACACTGAAGCTTTCTTT.

This clone was observed a few times. This chain uses TRBV7-3 with TRBJ1-6; 7 bases match TRBD1. CDR3 size: 16 residues. V was clipped by 2 bases and J by 4 bases; unmatched bases: 5. Germline V lookup: CDR1 SGHTA, CDR2 FQGTGA. CDR3 sequence reads: CASSLRAGGYNSPLHF. CDR3 DNA sequence: TGTGCCAGCAGCTTACGGGCAGGGGGATATAATTCACCCCTCCACTTT.

V is TRBV27 and J is TRBJ2-1; 13 bases fit TRBD2. The germline V gene has CDR1 MNHEY and CDR2 SMNVEV (reference sequence). With V trimmed by 6 bases and J by 5 bases, 4 bases remained unmatched. The CDR3 covers 15 residues. CDR3: CASRGLAGINNEQFF. CDR3 coding DNA: TGTGCCAGCAGGGGACTAGCGGGGATAAACAATGAGCAGTTCTTC.

The V gene is TRBV19, the J gene TRBJ2-1; TRBD1 is a possible D gene (5 bases). This CDR3 spans 14 amino acids. V was shortened by 4 bases and J by 2 bases, with 9 bases between the two germline ends. Germline V CDR1 and CDR2: LNHDA, SQIVND (reference sequence). DNA for the CDR3: TGTGCCAGTAGTACAGGGTACACCTACAATGAGCAGTTCTTC. Translation gives CASSTGYTYNEQFF.

The chain is built from TRBV6-5 and TRBJ1-2, with a possible D match to TRBD1 (5 bases). The CDR3 length is 14 residues. Germline lookup yields CDR1 MNHEY and CDR2 SVGAGI. V was cut by 7 bases and J by 2 bases, with 14 bases left in between. The CDR3 protein is CASTRLRVNYGYTF. In DNA form, the CDR3 reads TGTGCCAGCACTCGTCTCAGGGTCAACTATGGCTACACCTTC.

The genes are TRBV4-3 and TRBJ1-5; 9 nucleotides line up with TRBD1. The junction had 8 bases not matched to a gene; V was cut back by 0 bases and J by 8 bases. The CDR3 is made up of 16 amino acids. CDR1 and CDR2 (germline): LGHNA, YSLEER. CDR3 DNA sequence: TGCGCCAGCAGCCAAGACACCGGACAGGGGACGAAGCCCCAGCATTTT. As protein: CASSQDTGQGTKPQHF.

This chain connects TRBV6-5 to TRBJ2-7, with 9 nucleotides matching TRBD1. The CDR3 spans 12 residues. Germline CDR1 reads MNHEY; CDR2 reads SVGAGI. J was trimmed by 4 bases and V by 9 bases; bases with no gene match: 4. The CDR3 region has the DNA TGTGCCAGTGGGGGACAGGGTTACGAGCAGTACGTC. It yields the protein CASGGQGYEQYV.

The chain combines TRBV4-3 with TRBJ1-1; D gene unclear. This CDR3 region has 13 residues. From germline, CDR1 is LGHNA and CDR2 YSLEER. V gave up 4 bases and J gave up 3 bases, with 9 bases separating them. The CDR3 DNA reads as TGCGCCAGCAGCCCTGACTTCTACACTGAAGCTTTCTTT. It translates to CASSPDFYTEAFF.

CDR3 sequence: CSAPSYTEAFF. CDR3 coding DNA: TGCAGTGCTCCGTCGTACACTGAAGCTTTCTTT. This chain links TRBV20-1 with TRBJ1-1; the D is unclear. Trimming took 5 bases from V and 3 from J, leaving 7 bases between them. Germline values: CDR1 DFQATT, CDR2 SNEGSKA (reference sequence). CDR3 size: 11 residues.

The rearrangement uses TRBV18 and TRBJ2-1, with no clear D. V was shortened by 6 bases and J by 0 bases, with 6 bases between the two germline ends. The CDR3 sequence is 13 residues long. Germline loops: CDR1 KGHSH, CDR2 LQKENI. CDR3 in DNA: TGTGCCAGCTCTCCCAGCTCCTACAATGAGCAGTTCTTC. Protein product: CASSPSSYNEQFF. The variable domain in full, completed from reference TRBV18 and TRBJ2-1, reads NAGVMQNPRHLVRRRGQEARLRCSPMKGHSHVYWYRQLPEEGLKFMVYLQKENIIDESGMPKERFSAEFPKEGPSILRIQQVVRGDSAAYFCASSPSSYNEQFFGPGTRLTVL.

The V gene is TRBV9, the J gene TRBJ2-7; 7 bases align to TRBD2. Germline trimming cut 5 bases from V and 6 bases from J; bases unmatched to any gene: 2. Germline V CDR1 and CDR2: SGDLS, YYNGEE. The CDR3 is 11 residues long. Written as DNA, the CDR3 is TGTGCCAGCAGGGGGGGGGTCGAGCAGTACGTC. Translation gives CASRGGVEQYV.

This chain connects TRBV6-5 to TRBJ2-7; possibly TRBD1 for D (5 bases). V was trimmed by 0 bases and J by 4 bases, leaving 10 bases between them. Germline assignment: CDR1 MNHEY and CDR2 SVGAGI. This CDR3 contains 14 residues. The CDR3 nucleotides read TGTGCCAGCAGTTACTCGAGGTCAGGGTACGAGCAGTACGTC. Translating it yields CASSYSRSGYEQYV.

J is TRBJ2-1 and V is TRBV5-5; D might be TRBD1 (6 bases). The germline gives CDR1 SGHKS, CDR2 YYEKEE (reference sequence). The CDR3 is made up of 15 amino acids. V gave up 0 bases and J gave up 0 bases, with 7 bases separating them. CDR3 in amino acids: CASSLEGDSYNEQFF. CDR3 coding DNA: TGTGCCAGCAGCTTGGAGGGGGACTCCTACAATGAGCAGTTCTTC.